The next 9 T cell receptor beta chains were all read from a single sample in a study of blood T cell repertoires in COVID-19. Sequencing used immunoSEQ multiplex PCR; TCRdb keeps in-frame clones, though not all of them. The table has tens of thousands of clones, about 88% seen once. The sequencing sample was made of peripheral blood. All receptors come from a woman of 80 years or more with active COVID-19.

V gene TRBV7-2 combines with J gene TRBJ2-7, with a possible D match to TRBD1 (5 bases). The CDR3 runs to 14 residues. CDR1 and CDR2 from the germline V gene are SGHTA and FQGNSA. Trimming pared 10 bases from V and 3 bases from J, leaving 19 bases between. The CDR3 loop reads CAIKKRGTSYEQYF. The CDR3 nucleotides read TGTGCCATCAAAAAAAGGGGAACCAGCTACGAGCAGTACTTC.

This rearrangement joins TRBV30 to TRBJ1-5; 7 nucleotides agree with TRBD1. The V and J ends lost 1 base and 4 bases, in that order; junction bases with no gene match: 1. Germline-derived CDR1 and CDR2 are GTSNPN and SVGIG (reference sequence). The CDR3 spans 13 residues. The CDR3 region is CAWSADRNQPQHF. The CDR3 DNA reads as TGTGCCTGGAGTGCGGACAGGAATCAGCCCCAGCATTTT.

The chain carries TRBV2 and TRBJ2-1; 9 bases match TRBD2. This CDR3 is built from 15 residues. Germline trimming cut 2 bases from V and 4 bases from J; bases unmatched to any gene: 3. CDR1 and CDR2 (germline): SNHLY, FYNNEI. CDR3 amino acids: CASSESSGIYNEQFF. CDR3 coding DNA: TGTGCCAGCAGTGAATCTAGCGGGATATACAATGAGCAGTTCTTC.

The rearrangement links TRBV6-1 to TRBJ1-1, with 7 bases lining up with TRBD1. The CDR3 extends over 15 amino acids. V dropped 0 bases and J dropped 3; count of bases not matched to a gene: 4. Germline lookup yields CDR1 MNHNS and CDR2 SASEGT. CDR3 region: CASSEARGGYTEAFF. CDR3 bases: TGTGCCAGCAGTGAAGCTAGAGGGGGCTACACTGAAGCTTTCTTT.

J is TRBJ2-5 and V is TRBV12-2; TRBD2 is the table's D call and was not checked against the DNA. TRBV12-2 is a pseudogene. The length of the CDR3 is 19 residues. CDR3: CASRLAINSGTGTQETQYF. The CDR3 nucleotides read TGTGCAAGTCGCTTAGCTATAAACTCCGGGACTGGTACTCAAGAGACCCAGTACTTC.

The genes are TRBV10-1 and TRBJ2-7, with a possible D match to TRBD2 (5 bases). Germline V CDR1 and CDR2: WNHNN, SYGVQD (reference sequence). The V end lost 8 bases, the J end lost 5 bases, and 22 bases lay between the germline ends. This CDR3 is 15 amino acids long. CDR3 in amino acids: CASDGVRGWKDEQYF. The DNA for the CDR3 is TGCGCCAGCGACGGGGTGCGAGGTTGGAAGGACGAGCAGTACTTC.

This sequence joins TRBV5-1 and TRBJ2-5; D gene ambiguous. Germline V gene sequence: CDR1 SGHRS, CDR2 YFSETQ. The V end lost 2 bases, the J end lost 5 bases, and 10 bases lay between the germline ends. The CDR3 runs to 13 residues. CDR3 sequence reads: CASSFGQRETQYF. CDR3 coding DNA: TGCGCCAGCAGCTTCGGCCAGAGGGAGACCCAGTACTTC.

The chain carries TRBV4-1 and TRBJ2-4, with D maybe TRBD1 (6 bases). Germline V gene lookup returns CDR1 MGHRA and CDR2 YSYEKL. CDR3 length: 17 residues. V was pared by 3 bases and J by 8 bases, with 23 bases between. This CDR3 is CASSQTPQGFGVHIQYF. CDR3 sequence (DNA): TGCGCCAGCAGCCAGACCCCACAGGGTTTCGGGGTTCACATTCAGTACTTC.

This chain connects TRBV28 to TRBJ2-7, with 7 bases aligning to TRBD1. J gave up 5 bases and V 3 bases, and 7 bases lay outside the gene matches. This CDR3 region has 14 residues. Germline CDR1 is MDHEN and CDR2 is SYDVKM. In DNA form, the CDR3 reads TGTGCCAGCAGTTTTCGAGGGGGCTGGGACGAGCAGTACTTC. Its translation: CASSFRGGWDEQYF.